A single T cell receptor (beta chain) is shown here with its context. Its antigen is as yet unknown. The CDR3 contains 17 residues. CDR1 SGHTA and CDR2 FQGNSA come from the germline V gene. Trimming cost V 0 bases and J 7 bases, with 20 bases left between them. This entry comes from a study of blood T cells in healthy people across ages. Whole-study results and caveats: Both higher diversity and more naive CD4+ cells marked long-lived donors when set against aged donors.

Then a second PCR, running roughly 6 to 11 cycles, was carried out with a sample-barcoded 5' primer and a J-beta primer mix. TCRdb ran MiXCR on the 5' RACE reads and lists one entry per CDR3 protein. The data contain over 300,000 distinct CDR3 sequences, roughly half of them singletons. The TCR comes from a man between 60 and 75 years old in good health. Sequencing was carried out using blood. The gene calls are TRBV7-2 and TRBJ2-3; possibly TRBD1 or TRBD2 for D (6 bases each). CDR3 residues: CASSLAASAGGTHTQYF. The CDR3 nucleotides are TGTGCCAGCAGCTTAGCGGCTAGCGCTGGCGGGACACATACGCAGTATTTT.